Listed below are T cell receptor beta chains from one sample, sequenced in a study of T cell responses to AZD1222 COVID-19 vaccine. Measured with immunoSEQ multiplex PCR; TCRdb has only the in-frame clones, and not every one. Among tens of thousands of clones, around 82% were seen once, and the ten largest hold under 6%. Sequenced material: peripheral blood, taken on day 0 of AZD1222 vaccination. All receptors derive from an adult in good health. CDR3s include the opening cysteine and the closing phenylalanine or tryptophan. The order of the fields is J gene, clone size, V gene, D gene, CDR3 DNA, CDR3 protein. The D gene is left open where the match is weak. Not every row has a clone size; where given, it reads once, few, many or a size class.

>TRBJ2-1|.|TRBV5-1|TRBD2
TGTGCCAGCAGCCGCCGGGGAGGGGACGATGAGCAGTTCTTC
CASSRRGGDDEQFF
>TRBJ1-2|medium-sized|TRBV20-1|.
TGCAGTGCTAGAGACCCCTATGGCTACACCTTC
CSARDPYGYTF
>TRBJ1-4|few|TRBV7-8|.
TGTGCCAGCAGCTTACCTCGGGACCATAATGAAAAACTGTTTTTT
CASSLPRDHNEKLFF
>TRBJ1-3|.|TRBV30|.
TGTGCCTGGAGTTCCCCGGCCTCTGGAAACACCATATATTTT
CAWSSPASGNTIYF
>TRBJ1-1|.|TRBV6-5|.
TGTGCCAGCAGCCTCCGGGCCGGCACTGAAGCTTTCTTT
CASSLRAGTEAFF
>TRBJ2-1|.|TRBV5-1|TRBD1
TGCGCCAGCAGCGGAAAGGGACAGGGTTCCTACAATGAGCAGTTCTTC
CASSGKGQGSYNEQFF
>TRBJ1-4|.|TRBV9|.
TGTGCCAGCAGCGGGGACGTGGGTGAAAAACTGTTTTTT
CASSGDVGEKLFF
>TRBJ1-1|.|TRBV3-1/TRBV3-2|.
TGTGCCAGCAGCCACCCCCTGAGGGGAACTGAAGCTTTCTTT
CASSHPLRGTEAFF
>TRBJ2-2|.|TRBV6-5|.
TGTGCCAGCAGTTATGGCGAGAACACCGGGGAGCTGTTTTTT
CASSYGENTGELFF
>TRBJ2-7|few|TRBV28|.
TGTGCCAGCATGGCAGTCGTTTACGAGCAGTACTTC
CASMAVVYEQYF
>TRBJ1-2|.|TRBV12-5|.
TGTGCTAGTGATCTTGGAGTGGGAAACTATGGCTACACCTTC
CASDLGVGNYGYTF
>TRBJ2-7|few|TRBV7-2|TRBD1
TGTGCCAGCACCGAAGGGACAGGCCCCTACGAGCAGTACTTC
CASTEGTGPYEQYF
>TRBJ1-1|.|TRBV5-1|.
TGCGCCAGCAGCCCGGAGGCCTTGGGGAACACTGAAGCTTTCTTT
CASSPEALGNTEAFF
>TRBJ1-3|.|TRBV5-1|.
TGCGCCAGCAGCTCCCTGGGGGAGCCCTCTGGAAACACCATATATTTT
CASSSLGEPSGNTIYF
>TRBJ1-5|.|TRBV5-6|.
TGTGCCAGTTCGACAGACCGCAATCAGCCCCAGCATTTT
CASSTDRNQPQHF
>TRBJ2-6|.|TRBV7-8|.
TGTGCCAGCAGCATACAGGGCTCTGGGGCCAACGTCCTGACTTTC
CASSIQGSGANVLTF
>TRBJ1-5|.|TRBV15|TRBD1
TGTGCCACCAGCAGATCCCGGGGACAGGGTCAGCCCCAGCATTTT
CATSRSRGQGQPQHF
>TRBJ2-3|.|TRBV6-2/TRBV6-3|TRBD2
TGTGCCAGCAGTTACCAACTAGCGGGGGGGCCAGTTCTCGCAGATACGCAGTATTTT
CASSYQLAGGPVLADTQYF
>TRBJ2-1|.|TRBV11-1|.
TGTGCCAGCAGCCCTGGCATGAAGCAGTTCTTC
CASSPGMKQFF
>TRBJ1-1|.|TRBV13|TRBD1
TGTGCCAGCAGCGTTCGACAGGGGAACACTGAAGCTTTCTTT
CASSVRQGNTEAFF
>TRBJ2-3|.|TRBV6-5|.
TGTGCCAGCAGTTACGGTAGGGTCCGAGATACGCAGTATTTT
CASSYGRVRDTQYF
>TRBJ2-1|many|TRBV27|.
TGTGCCAGCAGTTTTGGAACAAATGAGCAGTTCTTC
CASSFGTNEQFF
>TRBJ1-1|.|TRBV12-3/TRBV12-4|.
TGTGCCAGCAGTTTACTGAACACTGAAGCTTTCTTT
CASSLLNTEAFF
>TRBJ2-3|few|TRBV7-2|TRBD2
TGTGCCAGCAGACGGAGGAGCGGGGGGGCCGTAGATACGCAGTATTTT
CASRRRSGGAVDTQYF
>TRBJ1-1|once|TRBV7-9|.
TGTGCCAGCTCTGCCCAGGGGAACACTGAAGCTTTCTTT
CASSAQGNTEAFF
>TRBJ2-1|.|TRBV11-3|.
TGTGCCAGCAGCTTGGGTGGCTTATCCTACAATGAGCAGTTCTTC
CASSLGGLSYNEQFF
>TRBJ2-5|few|TRBV7-3|.
TGTGCCAGCAGCTTAAATGGGCCAGGAGCAGAGACCCAGTACTTC
CASSLNGPGAETQYF
>TRBJ2-6|.|TRBV18|.
TGTGCCAGCTCACCCGCGGGTTTCTCTGGGGCCAACGTCCTGACTTTC
CASSPAGFSGANVLTF
>TRBJ2-5|.|TRBV11-2|TRBD1
TGTGCCAGCAGCCGGGACAGGGAGGAGACCCAGTACTTC
CASSRDREETQYF
>TRBJ2-7|.|TRBV9|.
TGTGCCAGCAGCGTCAGGGCGGGTTTATCATACGAGCAGTACTTC
CASSVRAGLSYEQYF
>TRBJ1-1|few|TRBV5-1|.
TGCGCCAGCAGCTTGGAGGACAGTAGCGCTGAAGCTTTCTTT
CASSLEDSSAEAFF
>TRBJ2-2|.|TRBV10-1|.
TGCGCCAGCAGGGAAAACACCGGGGAGCTGTTTTTT
CASRENTGELFF
>TRBJ2-7|.|TRBV10-3|TRBD1
TGTGCCATCAGAAGACACGGACAGGCCTACGAGCAGTACTTC
CAIRRHGQAYEQYF
>TRBJ1-2|.|TRBV5-1|.
TGCGCCAGCAGCTACGGGGACAAGGCTCAGGACTACACCTTC
CASSYGDKAQDYTF
>TRBJ1-2|few|TRBV20-1|.
TGCAGTGCTAGTTACAGGGATGGCTACACCTTC
CSASYRDGYTF
>TRBJ2-1|.|TRBV6-2/TRBV6-3|.
TGTGCCAGCAGTTACCGAGTTGTGGGGGGGCCCGGTGAGCAGTTCTTC
CASSYRVVGGPGEQFF
>TRBJ2-1|few|TRBV2|.
TGTGCCAGCAGTGTAATCCGCGAGAATGAGCAGTTCTTC
CASSVIRENEQFF
>TRBJ1-3|once|TRBV13|.
TGTGCCAGCAGCCTCCTCAACGACGCTGGAAACACCATATATTTT
CASSLLNDAGNTIYF
>TRBJ2-5|.|TRBV5-1|.
TGCGCCAGCAGCTTGACAGTACAAGAGACCCAGTACTTC
CASSLTVQETQYF
>TRBJ2-1|.|TRBV14|TRBD1
TGTGCCAGCAGCCACAGACAGGGGTTCGATGAGCAGTTCTTC
CASSHRQGFDEQFF
>TRBJ2-1|.|TRBV24-1|.
TGTGCCACCAGTGGGGAGGGGGCGCGGGATGAGCAGTTCTTC
CATSGEGARDEQFF
>TRBJ1-4|.|TRBV27|TRBD1
TGTGCCAGCAGTCAAGGGACAGGGGGAGATCGAAAACTGTTTTTT
CASSQGTGGDRKLFF
>TRBJ2-7|.|TRBV6-5|.
TGTGCCAGCAGTTACTCAGGTGACAGGTCTCTCGAGCAGTACTTC
CASSYSGDRSLEQYF
>TRBJ2-1|.|TRBV7-8|.
TGTGCCAGTGGCGGGGATAGCTCCTACAATGAGCAGTTCTTC
CASGGDSSYNEQFF
>TRBJ2-1|.|TRBV27|.
TGTGCCAGCAGGAGTCCTAGCAGGCAGGTGGGGAATGAGCAGTTCTTC
CASRSPSRQVGNEQFF
>TRBJ1-6|once|TRBV6-1|.
TGTGCCAGCAGTGAAGTCAGAACGGGGAATTCACCCCTCCACTTT
CASSEVRTGNSPLHF
>TRBJ2-1|.|TRBV7-6|.
TGTGCCAGCAGCTTATCAGACGCAGGGTGGTACAATGAGCAGTTCTTC
CASSLSDAGWYNEQFF
>TRBJ2-3|.|TRBV30|.
TGTGCCTGGACCCAAGTAGGGGGGCCCACAGATACGCAGTATTTT
CAWTQVGGPTDTQYF
>TRBJ2-7|.|TRBV7-9|.
TGTGCCAGCAGCCTCACAGGGAATGACTTCGAGCAGTACTTC
CASSLTGNDFEQYF
>TRBJ1-3|.|TRBV27|.
TGTGCCAGCAGGTTGACGGTTAACGGAAACACCATATATTTT
CASRLTVNGNTIYF
>TRBJ2-7|.|TRBV5-1|TRBD2
TGCGCCAGCAGCCCGGGGGGGCGAATCCACGAGCAGTACTTC
CASSPGGRIHEQYF
>TRBJ2-4|.|TRBV6-5|.
TGTGCCAGCAGTTACTCAGGGGGAAACATTCAGTACTTC
CASSYSGGNIQYF
>TRBJ1-2|once|TRBV5-6|.
TGTGCCAGCAGCTTGGTTCGGGGGTACAGGGGCTACACCTTC
CASSLVRGYRGYTF
>TRBJ2-7|.|TRBV5-4|TRBD2
TGTGCCAGCAGCTCGGCGGGGGGTTCCTACGAGCAGTACTTC
CASSSAGGSYEQYF
>TRBJ2-3|.|TRBV7-2|TRBD2
TGTGCCAGCAGCTTTTGGGGGGGTGCTAGCACAGATACGCAGTATTTT
CASSFWGGASTDTQYF